This T cell receptor beta chain derives from a study of response to subunit inactivated influenza vaccine. Study-level results: A suggestion made by the authors is that each seasonal influenza vaccination recruits few new T cells.

TCRdb ran MiXCR on the RT-PCR reads and lists one entry per CDR3 protein. The table shows under 750,000 distinct CDR3 sequences, with 10% to 15% occurring only once. CDR3 length: 15 amino acids. Losses at the gene ends were 4 bases for V and 2 bases for J; bases not matched to a gene: 7. Germline CDR1 is SGHDN and CDR2 is FVKESK. This clonotype came up a few times. Its antigen remains unknown. The specimen comprised PBMCs from blood, sampled on the day of vaccination. This receptor was identified in a man aged 45-65 years who received an inactivated influenza vaccine. The rearrangement joins TRBV14 to TRBJ1-2; 7 bases are a match to TRBD1. The CDR3 reads CASSPTGELNYGYTF. The CDR3 bases are TGTGCCAGCAGCCCAACAGGGGAATTAAACTATGGCTACACCTTC.